Below are 27 T cell receptor beta chains sequenced from a single sample in a study of T cell responses to AZD1222 COVID-19 vaccine listed by TCRdb under 2021. The library was prepared using the immunoSEQ multiplex PCR assay. The clones in this table, taken by TCRdb from immuneACCESS, are in-frame only. Not every clone is retained; where verified, under half of the shortfall comes from an unresolved V gene, and the cause of the rest is unknown. The sample records more than 100,000 clones, about 87% of which are singletons. 4% to 5.5% of the sample comes from the top ten. The meaning of the sample's time point label: baseline before first vaccination. The source was peripheral blood, collected on day 0 of AZD1222 vaccination. The receptor set was obtained from an adult in good health.

The chain links TRBV5-1 to TRBJ1-2; 9 bases are a match to TRBD1. Germline CDR1 SGHRS, CDR2 YFSETQ. V was pared by 0 bases and J by 2 bases, with 2 bases of the junction left unmatched. CDR3 length equals 15 residues. In nucleotides, the CDR3 is TGCGCCAGCAGCTTGGCCGGGACAGGGAACTATGGCTACACCTTC. It yields the protein CASSLAGTGNYGYTF.

The chain couples TRBV7-2 to TRBJ2-1; TRBD2 aligns across 13 bases. CDR1 and CDR2 (germline): SGHTA, FQGNSA. V lost 5 bases, J lost 9 bases, and 10 bases stayed unmatched. The CDR3 totals 16 residues. In DNA form, the CDR3 reads TGTGCCAGCAGCCTAAGGACTAGCGGGGGAGTTGCTGAGCAGTTCTTC. This encodes CASSLRTSGGVAEQFF.

The chain employs TRBV15 and TRBJ1-2, with 7 bases that match TRBD1. The CDR3 has 14 amino acids. Germline V CDR1 and CDR2: LNHNV, YYDKDF (reference sequence). With V trimmed by 4 bases and J by 4 bases, 6 bases remained unmatched. The CDR3 DNA follows: TGTGCCACCAGCACAAGGGACAGCTTCTATGGCTACACCTTC. This sequence encodes CATSTRDSFYGYTF.

The chain links TRBV6-1 to TRBJ1-1; D remains ambiguous. Germline V gene sequence: CDR1 MNHNS, CDR2 SASEGT. CDR3 length: 13 residues. Trimming pared 1 base from V and 5 bases from J, leaving 8 bases between. In DNA, the CDR3 is TGTGCCAGCAGTGAAGGTTTGGGTACTGAAGCTTTCTTT. Its protein is CASSEGLGTEAFF.

The chain couples TRBV2 to TRBJ2-1; D uncertain. The CDR3 covers 16 residues. Trimming took off 2 bases at V and 0 bases at J, with 11 bases between the two ends. Germline V gene lookup returns CDR1 SNHLY and CDR2 FYNNEI. For the CDR3, the DNA is TGTGCCAGCAGTGAAAATGGCGGTAGCTCCTACAATGAGCAGTTCTTC. Translating it yields CASSENGGSSYNEQFF.

CDR3 nucleotide sequence: TGTGCCAGCGCGGCCGGGACAGGCAATCAGCCCCAGCATTTT. It specifies CASAAGTGNQPQHF. The V and J genes are TRBV6-5 and TRBJ1-5, with TRBD1 identical over 7 bases. The V and J ends lost 8 bases and 2 bases, in that order; junction bases with no gene match: 6. Germline values: CDR1 MNHEY, CDR2 SVGAGI. This CDR3 comprises 14 residues.

This chain links TRBV12-5 with TRBJ2-3, with D unresolved. The CDR3 has 13 amino acids. The V gene lost 4 bases and the J gene lost 4 bases, with 9 bases spanning the gap. Germline V gives CDR1 LGHNT, CDR2 FRNRAP. CDR3 nucleotide sequence: TGTGCTAGTGGTTCCCGATCCCCAGATACGCAGTATTTT. Protein: CASGSRSPDTQYF.

The chain recombines TRBV5-6 with TRBJ2-5, with D hard to call. V lost 1 base to trimming and J lost 3 bases, with 10 bases between them. Germline lookup yields CDR1 SGHDT and CDR2 YYEEEE. This CDR3 region has 14 residues. CDR3: CASSLTYREETQYF. The CDR3 nucleotides read TGTGCCAGCAGCTTGACCTATCGGGAAGAGACCCAGTACTTC.

The V call is TRBV6-5, the J call TRBJ1-6; the D gene is possibly TRBD1 (5 bases). With 5 bases removed from V and 5 bases from J, the gap between germline ends came to 10 bases. The CDR3 is 14 amino acids. The germline CDR1 and CDR2 sequences are MNHEY and SVGAGI. This chain's CDR3 is CASSPGGDNSPLHF. In DNA, the CDR3 is TGTGCCAGCAGTCCCGGAGGGGATAATTCACCCCTCCACTTT.

V gene TRBV4-3 combines with J gene TRBJ1-1; no clear D gene. V dropped 0 bases and J dropped 0 bases, with 11 bases sitting between them. This CDR3 is built from 16 residues. Germline V CDR1 and CDR2: LGHNA, YSLEER. The chain's CDR3 is CASSQDADGMNTEAFF. CDR3 nucleotide sequence: TGCGCCAGCAGCCAAGATGCGGACGGTATGAACACTGAAGCTTTCTTT.

The rearrangement uses TRBV7-2 and TRBJ1-5; D uncertain. V lost 5 bases and J 2 bases, leaving 16 bases between the germline ends. The CDR3 totals 16 residues. CDR1 and CDR2 from the germline V gene are SGHTA and FQGNSA. The chain's CDR3 is CASSPSPQDGNQPQHF. CDR3 nucleotides: TGTGCCAGCAGCCCCAGCCCGCAGGACGGCAATCAGCCCCAGCATTTT.

This clone appeared once. V is TRBV7-9 and J is TRBJ2-7; D might be TRBD2 (5 bases). V lost 5 bases, J lost 0 bases, and 8 bases lay in between. CDR3 length equals 13 residues. The germline V gene has CDR1 SEHNR and CDR2 FQNEAQ (reference sequence). This CDR3 reads CASSGGLSYEQYF. In nucleotides, the CDR3 is TGTGCCAGCAGCGGAGGCCTCTCCTACGAGCAGTACTTC.

The V call is TRBV6-5, the J call TRBJ1-1, with 7 bases matching TRBD1. This CDR3 region has 14 residues. After removal of 5 bases from V and 1 base from J, the junction contained 4 bases not matched to a gene. The germline V gene has CDR1 MNHEY and CDR2 SVGAGI. This CDR3 reads CASSRQGPNTEAFF. In DNA, the CDR3 is TGTGCCAGCAGTCGACAGGGACCGAACACTGAAGCTTTCTTT.

V usage is TRBV9 and J usage is TRBJ2-1; a weak D match, TRBD2 (6 bases). Germline assignment: CDR1 SGDLS and CDR2 YYNGEE. The V gene lost 6 bases and the J gene lost 6 bases, with 19 bases spanning the gap. The CDR3 is 15 residues long. CDR3 nucleotide sequence: TGTGCCAGCACCCCTCCCCCGGGGACTCTCAATGAGCAGTTCTTC. Translating it yields CASTPPPGTLNEQFF.

This clone was detected once. J is TRBJ1-5 and V is TRBV5-6; TRBD1 aligns across 8 bases. The germline V gene has CDR1 SGHDT and CDR2 YYEEEE. The CDR3 loop spans 16 amino acids. Losses at the gene ends were 3 bases for V and 0 bases for J; bases not matched to a gene: 5. CDR3 loop: CASSYNQGASNQPQHF. Here the CDR3 DNA reads TGTGCCAGCAGCTATAACCAGGGGGCTAGCAATCAGCCCCAGCATTTT.

The gene calls are TRBV18 and TRBJ1-6, with D uncertain. This CDR3 has 18 amino acids. Trimming shortened V by 6 bases and J by 5 bases, and 23 bases separated the two germline ends. Germline CDR1 and CDR2: KGHSH and LQKENI. The DNA for the CDR3 is TGTGCCAGCTCGAAAACGGCCCCTAATCCTGGGAATAATTCACCCCTCCACTTT. Its protein is CASSKTAPNPGNNSPLHF. Drawing the rest from reference TRBV18 and TRBJ1-6, the complete variable domain is NAGVMQNPRHLVRRRGQEARLRCSPMKGHSHVYWYRQLPEEGLKFMVYLQKENIIDESGMPKERFSAEFPKEGPSILRIQQVVRGDSAAYFCASSKTAPNPGNNSPLHFGNGTRLTVT.

The V gene is TRBV2, the J gene TRBJ1-1; possible D gene TRBD1, 5 bases. Germline V gene data show CDR1 as SNHLY and CDR2 as FYNNEI. The V end lost 9 bases, the J end lost 8 bases, and 19 bases lay between the germline ends. The CDR3 covers 13 residues. The CDR3 loop is CARTNRGQGEAFF. The CDR3 coding sequence is TGTGCCAGAACAAACCGGGGCCAAGGGGAAGCTTTCTTT.

CDR3: CASIPNRELVGRGNQPQHF. CDR3 coding DNA: TGTGCCAGCATCCCGAACAGGGAGCTTGTCGGACGTGGCAATCAGCCCCAGCATTTT. J is TRBJ1-5 and V is TRBV27; tentative D call: TRBD1 (6 bases). Germline V gene sequence: CDR1 MNHEY, CDR2 SMNVEV (reference sequence). Between the trimmed V and J ends, which lost 7 bases and 2 bases, there was a span of 27 bases. CDR3 size: 19 residues.

The chain joins TRBV10-2 to TRBJ2-5; 7 positions agree with TRBD1. The J segment lost 5 bases and the V segment lost 4 bases, leaving 4 bases of the junction unmatched. The CDR3 extends over 13 amino acids. Germline CDR1 WSHSY, CDR2 SAAADI. The CDR3 region has the DNA TGCGCCAGCAGTGGACAGGGCTGGGAGACCCAGTACTTC. Protein product: CASSGQGWETQYF.

V is TRBV5-4 and J is TRBJ2-1, with TRBD2 identical over 7 bases. Unmatched junction bases numbered 2, after V lost 2 bases and J lost 6 bases. The V gene's germline CDR1 is SGHNT and CDR2 YYREEE (reference sequence). The length of the CDR3 is 13 residues. CDR3 DNA: TGTGCCAGCAGCTTAACGGGGGGCAATGAGCAGTTCTTC. Translated: CASSLTGGNEQFF.

The rearrangement uses TRBV9 and TRBJ2-7; either TRBD1 or TRBD2 may supply D (5 bases each). V lost 0 bases to trimming and J lost 9 bases, with 19 bases between them. The CDR3 totals 15 residues. Germline values: CDR1 SGDLS, CDR2 YYNGEE. CDR3 DNA: TGTGCCAGCAGCGTAGGAGGGGTAGTGGAGAGCGGGCAGTACTTC. Amino acids: CASSVGGVVESGQYF.

This clone was detected only once. The V and J genes are TRBV18 and TRBJ1-1; 10 nucleotides line up with TRBD1. J was trimmed by 4 bases and V by 6 bases; bases with no gene match: 11. The CDR3 totals 16 residues. Looked up from germline, CDR1 is KGHSH and CDR2 is LQKENI. CDR3 region: CASSPTTRTGGTEAFF. DNA of the CDR3: TGTGCCAGCTCCCCAACCACCCGGACAGGGGGCACTGAAGCTTTCTTT.

This clone was seen only once. This chain uses TRBV11-3 with TRBJ2-2; 9 nucleotides match TRBD2. The junction had 6 bases not matched to a gene; V was cut back by 5 bases and J by 5 bases. Germline CDR1 SGHNT, CDR2 YENEEA. There are 15 residues in the CDR3. The CDR3 region has the DNA TGTGCCAGCAGCGCGGGGGGGCGTTGGACCGGGGAGCTGTTTTTT. The encoded protein is CASSAGGRWTGELFF.

This clone showed up many times. The chain links TRBV9 to TRBJ2-3; 8 nucleotides match TRBD2. V was clipped by 4 bases and J by 2 bases; unmatched bases: 12. The germline V gene has CDR1 SGDLS and CDR2 YYNGEE. The CDR3 loop spans 17 amino acids. The CDR3 is CASSLFQGLDITDTQYF. The CDR3 nucleotides are TGTGCCAGCAGCTTATTCCAGGGACTAGACATCACAGATACGCAGTATTTT.

V usage is TRBV28 and J usage is TRBJ2-7, with a tentative D call TRBD1 (5 bases). The V and J ends lost 5 bases and 2 bases respectively, with 13 bases between them. There are 14 residues in the CDR3. Germline V gene data show CDR1 as MDHEN and CDR2 as SYDVKM. Here the CDR3 DNA reads TGTGCCAGCAGTCACCCACAGGAGCCCTACGAGCAGTACTTC. Amino acid sequence: CASSHPQEPYEQYF.

The CDR3 sequence: CASSWFGAQGAGELFF. DNA for the CDR3: TGTGCCAGCAGTTGGTTTGGGGCGCAGGGGGCCGGGGAGCTGTTTTTT. The chain couples TRBV6-5 to TRBJ2-2; TRBD1 matches 7 bases. This CDR3 comprises 16 residues. Germline assignment: CDR1 MNHEY and CDR2 SVGAGI. The J segment lost 6 bases and the V segment lost 4 bases, leaving 11 bases of the junction unmatched.

The rearrangement links TRBV2 to TRBJ1-2, with D perhaps matching TRBD1 (6 bases). From germline, CDR1 is SNHLY and CDR2 FYNNEI. Trimming took 8 bases from V and 2 from J, leaving 12 bases between them. The CDR3 contains 13 residues. The CDR3 DNA reads TGTGCCAGCGTCGGGACAACCAACTATGGCTACACCTTC. This gives the protein CASVGTTNYGYTF. The variable domain in full, with the rest retrieved from reference TRBV2 and TRBJ1-2, is EPEVTQTPSHQVTQMGQEVILRCVPISNHLYFYWYRQILGQKVEFLVSFYNNEISEKSEIFDDQFSVERPDGSNFTLKIRSTKLEDSAMYFCASVGTTNYGYTFGSGTRLTVV.